The text below deals with one T cell receptor beta chain. Its binding antigen is unknown. A read error may produce the germline difference seen at one junction end. Via the germline V gene, CDR1 is MGHDK and CDR2 SYGVNS. From the cysteine through the phenylalanine, the CDR3 covers 15 amino acids. The only DNA kept is the CDR3, 45 bases in frame from the first base. The entry originates in a study of tumor-infiltrating lymphocytes in primary liver carcinoma (TCRdb year 2017). For the wider study: The five patients, three men and two women aged 30 to 69 years, had hepatocellular carcinoma (four) or combined HCC and intrahepatic cholangiocarcinoma (one). The five patients had tumors of stage T1-T3 N0M0, with maximum diameters ranging from about 4.2 to 10 cm. Each sample produced roughly 3.65 to 8 million productive TCRbeta reads, and read depth showed no significant difference between tissue types. The study combined TCRbeta repertoire sequencing, expression microarrays and whole-exome sequencing across five regions of each liver tumor, with adjacent normal tissue and blood. A total of some 35 specimens from 5 patients went through TCRbeta repertoire sequencing, namely 25 tumor regions, 5 adjacent noncancerous liver tissues and 5 peripheral blood samples. To link TCRbeta repertoire diversity to the local molecular phenotype, the approximately 25 tumor region samples were profiled with Agilent mRNA microarrays. Technical replicate repertoires showed high reproducibility, with mean shared-clone rates near 0.89 and correlation coefficients above 0.95. Broad study findings and their caveats: The study included only four or five patients, and the authors note findings should be validated in a larger study. A significantly larger repertoire fraction was made up by the top 250 clones in tumors than in blood (p = 0.039). Just about 7.5-25% of top clones turned up in all five regions of a tumor, which suggests spatial heterogeneity among tumor-infiltrating T cells. Since the samples were bulk and unsorted, there was no way to compare CD4+ and CD8+ T cell repertoires. Consistent with antigen-driven expansion, pairs of tumor regions showed higher repertoire overlap (mean roughly 35%) than either tumor-adjacent pairs (roughly 17%) or tumor-blood pairs (about 15%). Because sequencing covered only the TCR beta chain and unpaired alpha chains were not captured, true repertoire diversity is likely underestimated.

A constant-region primer and ProtoScript II reverse transcriptase were used to reverse-transcribe TCRbeta-specific cDNA from roughly 500 ng total RNA. The TCRbeta libraries were prepared through three rounds of nested multiplex PCR following a slightly modified ARM-PCR procedure. Each of the first two PCR rounds ran for 10 cycles and used multiplex TRBV1-TRBV30 forward primers together with a Cbeta reverse primer. Sample barcodes and Illumina adapters were added in a final 25-cycle PCR using Deep VentR polymerase. Amplicons of 200-500 bp were gel-purified with a QIAquick gel extraction kit before sequencing. An Illumina HiSeq 2500 was used to sequence the TCRbeta amplicons with 250-bp paired-end reads. In the source study's methods: Quality trimming of reads was performed with Trimmomatic v0.33, and paired reads were merged with FLASH v1.2.11 so that full CDR3 sequences could be recovered. MiGEC v1.2.1b assigned V, D and J germline segments to the rearranged TCRbeta sequences. Clonotype statistics, along with Shannon-Wiener diversity indices, were calculated using VDJtools v1.0.0. To cut down on sampling bias, every analysis after diversity analysis relied on just the 250 most abundant clonotypes from each sample. The public reads were quality trimmed at Q25 with fastp and then assembled into clones with MiXCR by TCRdb, keeping productive beta chains. Here each entry gathers all rows of one CDR3 protein and keeps the most common genes and DNA. None of the V and J calls come from the authors' own analysis; TCRdb made them. The sample yields approximately 100,000 distinct CDR3 sequences; around 66% were counted once. Around 10% of the sample belongs to the ten largest clones.

Total RNA and DNA were co-extracted from roughly 18-30 mg of bulk tissue with the AllPrep DNA/RNA mini kit, without cell sorting. Roughly five patients with histopathologically diagnosed primary liver carcinoma underwent surgical resection in China between late 2015 and 2016. At the time of sampling, the patients had chronic HBV infection and had not received any treatment. Each tumor was sampled at five spatially separated regions: the tumor centre plus the superior, inferior, left-lateral and right-lateral poles. Histological examination found more than 75% viable tumor cells in every tumor sample. Each fresh piece of tumor and adjacent tissue was cut in two, with one half stored in RNAlater at -80 degrees C and the other half sent for histology.

The receptor's source is a woman aged 60 to 75 with primary liver carcinoma and hepatitis B virus infection. The chain is encoded by TRBV25-1 joined to TRBJ1-5, with the D gene not clear enough to name. The sequencing sample was made of liver tumor tissue from sampling region 2. The cell subset or site label on this specimen signifies: tumor region T2, inferior pole. This receptor has the CDR3 CASSETGDSNRPQHF. The sequenced DNA is TGTGCCAGCAGTGAAACGGGCGATAGCAATCGGCCCCAGCATTTT.